The clone carrying this T cell receptor (beta chain) was counted ten times or more. TCRdb redid the calling of the 5' RACE reads with MiXCR, one entry per CDR3 protein. The table includes 80,000 to 95,000 distinct CDR3 sequences, roughly 3.5% detected once. The data stem from a study of neurological immune-mediated disorders. The V end lost 0 bases, the J end lost 6 bases, and 8 bases lay between the germline ends. This CDR3 has 13 residues. The germline CDR1 and CDR2 sequences are LGHNA and YSLEER. This rearrangement joins TRBV4-3 to TRBJ1-2; D is ambiguous. The source of this sequence is a woman between 45 and 60 years old with multiple sclerosis. Sequencing was performed on PBMCs. The CDR3 sequence: CASSQDEGNGYTF. CDR3 coding DNA: TGCGCCAGCAGCCAAGATGAAGGGAATGGCTACACCTTC.